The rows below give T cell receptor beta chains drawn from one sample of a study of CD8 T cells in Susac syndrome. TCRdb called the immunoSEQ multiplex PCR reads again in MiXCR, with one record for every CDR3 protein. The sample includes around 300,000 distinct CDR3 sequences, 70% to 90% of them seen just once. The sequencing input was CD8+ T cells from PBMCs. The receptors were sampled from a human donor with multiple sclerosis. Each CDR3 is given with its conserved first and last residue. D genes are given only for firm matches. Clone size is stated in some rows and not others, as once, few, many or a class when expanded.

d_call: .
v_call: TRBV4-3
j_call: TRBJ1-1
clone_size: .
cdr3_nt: TGCGCCAGCAGCCAAGAGCGCCTGATGAACACTGAAGCTCTCTTT
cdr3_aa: CASSQERLMNTEALF

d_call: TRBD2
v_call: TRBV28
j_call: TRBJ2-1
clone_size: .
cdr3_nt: TGTGCCAGCAGTACGAGCACTAGCGGGAGGGCCCCTATGGATGAGCAGTTCTTC
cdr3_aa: CASSTSTSGRAPMDEQFF

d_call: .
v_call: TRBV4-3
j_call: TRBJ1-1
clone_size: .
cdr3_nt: TGCGCCAGCAGCCAAGATAGGGCAGGGTTGACTGAAGCTTTCTTT
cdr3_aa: CASSQDRAGLTEAFF

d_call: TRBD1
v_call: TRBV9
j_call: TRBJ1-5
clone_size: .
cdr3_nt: TGTGCCAGCAGCGGGACAGGGGACGGCAATCAGCCCCAGCATTTT
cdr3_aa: CASSGTGDGNQPQHF

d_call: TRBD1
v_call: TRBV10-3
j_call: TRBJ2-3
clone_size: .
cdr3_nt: TGTGCCAGCAGTCAAGGGGGCGGGAGCACAGATACGCAGTATTTT
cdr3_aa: CASSQGGGSTDTQYF

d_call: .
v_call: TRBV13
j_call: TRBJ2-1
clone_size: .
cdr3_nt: TGTGCCAGCAGCTTAGGGCGGGCCTACAATGAGCAGTTCTTC
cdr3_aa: CASSLGRAYNEQFF

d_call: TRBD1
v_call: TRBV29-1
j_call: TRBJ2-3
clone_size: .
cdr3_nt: TGCAGCGCGACAGGGGGCCGGATCGACATTGTGGGGACAGGGGGCCGGAAAGATACGCAGTATTTT
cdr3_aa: CSATGGRIDIVGTGGRKDTQYF

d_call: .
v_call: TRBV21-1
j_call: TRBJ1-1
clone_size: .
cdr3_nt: TGTGCCAGCAGCGCCCAGAGGGGGAGTCCCTTGAACACTGAAGCTTTCTTT
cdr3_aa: CASSAQRGSPLNTEAFF

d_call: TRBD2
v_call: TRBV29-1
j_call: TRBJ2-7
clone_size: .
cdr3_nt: TGCAGCGTTATAGACTACGGCGGGAGCTACGAGCAGTACTTC
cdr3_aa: CSVIDYGGSYEQYF

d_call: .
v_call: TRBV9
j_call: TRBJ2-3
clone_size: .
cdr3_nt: TGTGCCAGCAGCGTAGGTCTGGGGGCGACCACAGATACGCAGTATTTT
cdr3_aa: CASSVGLGATTDTQYF

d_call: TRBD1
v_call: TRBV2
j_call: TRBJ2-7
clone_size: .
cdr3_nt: TGTGCCAGCAGCCCCACCCCGGGACAGTACTACGAGCAGTACTTC
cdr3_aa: CASSPTPGQYYEQYF

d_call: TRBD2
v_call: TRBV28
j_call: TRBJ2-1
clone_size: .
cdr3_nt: TGTGCCAGCAGTTATATTAGCGGGCCGAATGAGCAGTTCTTC
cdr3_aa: CASSYISGPNEQFF

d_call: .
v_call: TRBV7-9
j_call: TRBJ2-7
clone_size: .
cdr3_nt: TGTGCCAGCAGGGAGGGCAGTAGCTCCTACGAGCAGTACTTC
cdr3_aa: CASREGSSSYEQYF

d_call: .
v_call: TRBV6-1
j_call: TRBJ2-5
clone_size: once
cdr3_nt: TGTGCCAGCAGACCCGGCGTAGTCGTGTGGATCCGAGAGACCCAGTACTTC
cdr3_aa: CASRPGVVVWIRETQYF

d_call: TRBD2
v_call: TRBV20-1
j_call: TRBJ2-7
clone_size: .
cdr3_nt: TGCAGTGCTAAGACTAGCGTAACCTACGAGCAGTACTTC
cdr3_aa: CSAKTSVTYEQYF

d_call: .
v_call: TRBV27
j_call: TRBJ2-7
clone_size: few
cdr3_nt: TGTGCCAGCAGTTTAGCGAGGACCTACGAGCAGTACTTC
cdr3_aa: CASSLARTYEQYF

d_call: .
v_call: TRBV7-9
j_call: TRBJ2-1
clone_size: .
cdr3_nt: TGTGCCAGCAGCTTACCCGAGGACAGTTACAATGAGCAGTTCTTC
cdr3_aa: CASSLPEDSYNEQFF

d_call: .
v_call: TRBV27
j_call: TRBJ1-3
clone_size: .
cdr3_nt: TGTGCCAGCAGTTTAAGGGTGTCAGGGAACTCTGGAAACACCATATATTTT
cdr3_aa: CASSLRVSGNSGNTIYF

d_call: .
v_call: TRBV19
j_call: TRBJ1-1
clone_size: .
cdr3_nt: TGTGCCAGTATGTCCGAGGCCCGATACACTGAAGCTTTCTTT
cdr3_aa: CASMSEARYTEAFF

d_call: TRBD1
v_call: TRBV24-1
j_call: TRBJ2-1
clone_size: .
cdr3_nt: TGTGCCACCAGTGATGCAGGGGGCAGCTCCTACAATGAGCAGTTCTTC
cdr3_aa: CATSDAGGSSYNEQFF

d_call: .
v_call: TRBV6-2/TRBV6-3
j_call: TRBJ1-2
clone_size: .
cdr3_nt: TGTGCCAGCAGTTACGGCCAGGACGGCTATGGCTACACCTTC
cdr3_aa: CASSYGQDGYGYTF

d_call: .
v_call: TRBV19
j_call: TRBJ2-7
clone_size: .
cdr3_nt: TGTGCCAGTAGTATCGGGGGCGTCAGCTCCTACGAGCAGTACTTC
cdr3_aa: CASSIGGVSSYEQYF

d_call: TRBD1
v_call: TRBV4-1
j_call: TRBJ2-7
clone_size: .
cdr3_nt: TGCGCCAGCAGCCAAGGACAGGGGACCTCCTACGAGCAGTACTTC
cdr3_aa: CASSQGQGTSYEQYF

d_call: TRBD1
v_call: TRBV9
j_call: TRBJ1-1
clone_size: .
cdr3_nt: TGTGCCAGCAGCGCCGGACAGGGGAGGATGAACACTGAAGCTTTCTTT
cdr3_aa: CASSAGQGRMNTEAFF

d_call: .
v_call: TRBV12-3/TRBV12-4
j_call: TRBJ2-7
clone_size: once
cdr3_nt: TGTGCCATCATCTCAAAGGGTTCCTACGAGCAGTACTTC
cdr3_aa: CAIISKGSYEQYF

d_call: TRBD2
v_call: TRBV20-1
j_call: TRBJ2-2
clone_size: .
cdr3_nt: TGCAGTGCTAGAGACGGCGTCGGTTCGGGATTGACTAGCGAATACACCGGGGAGCTGTTTTTT
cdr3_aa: CSARDGVGSGLTSEYTGELFF

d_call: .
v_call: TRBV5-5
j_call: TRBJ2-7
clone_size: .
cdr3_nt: TGTGCCAGCAGCTTGGAATCCGGGGGCCTTGGTGAGCAGTACTTC
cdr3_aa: CASSLESGGLGEQYF

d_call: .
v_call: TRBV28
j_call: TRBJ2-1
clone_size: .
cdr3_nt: TGTGCCAGCAGGAGGGGGGGCCGAAGCTCCTACAATGAGCAGTTCTTC
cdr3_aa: CASRRGGRSSYNEQFF

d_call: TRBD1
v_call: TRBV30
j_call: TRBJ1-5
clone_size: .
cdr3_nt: TGTGCCTGGAGTGAACAGGGGTACAATCAGCCCCAGCATTTT
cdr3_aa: CAWSEQGYNQPQHF

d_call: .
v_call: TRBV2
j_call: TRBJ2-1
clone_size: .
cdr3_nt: TGTGCCAGCAGTGAAACTACCTACAATGAGCAGTTCTTC
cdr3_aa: CASSETTYNEQFF

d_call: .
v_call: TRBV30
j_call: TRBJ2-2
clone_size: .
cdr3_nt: TGTGCCTGGAGTAGCGGGACACGGGCCGGGGAGCTGTTTTTT
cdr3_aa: CAWSSGTRAGELFF

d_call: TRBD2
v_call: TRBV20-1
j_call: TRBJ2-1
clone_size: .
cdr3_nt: TGCAGTGCTAGAGAACTAGCGGCCACCTACAATGAGCAGTTCTTC
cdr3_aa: CSARELAATYNEQFF

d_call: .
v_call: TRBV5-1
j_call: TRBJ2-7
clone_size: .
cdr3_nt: TGCGCCAGCAGCTTGAGTCCGGTTCAATCGGGGTACTTC
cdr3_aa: CASSLSPVQSGYF

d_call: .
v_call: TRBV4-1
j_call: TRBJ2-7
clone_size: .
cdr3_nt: TGCGCCAGCAGCCAAGAGGAATTCGCCATGATGTACTTC
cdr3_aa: CASSQEEFAMMYF

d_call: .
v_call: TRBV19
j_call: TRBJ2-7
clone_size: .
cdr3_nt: TGTGCCAGTAGTTCGGGACTCGCTCCTACCTACGAGCAGTACTTC
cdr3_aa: CASSSGLAPTYEQYF

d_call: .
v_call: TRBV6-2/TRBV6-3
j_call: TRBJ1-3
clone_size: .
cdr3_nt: TGTGCCAGCAGTTCCCGAGGCACTGGAAACACCATATATTTT
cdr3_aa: CASSSRGTGNTIYF

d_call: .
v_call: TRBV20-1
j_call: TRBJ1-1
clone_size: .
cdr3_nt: TGCAGTGCTAGAGGTCGGGGGGTCACTGAAGCTTTCTTT
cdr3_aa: CSARGRGVTEAFF

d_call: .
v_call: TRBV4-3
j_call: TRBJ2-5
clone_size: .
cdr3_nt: TGCGCCAGCAGCCAAGAAGATAGGGGCCAAGAGACCCAGTACTTC
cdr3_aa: CASSQEDRGQETQYF

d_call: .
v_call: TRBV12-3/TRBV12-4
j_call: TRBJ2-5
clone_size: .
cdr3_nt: TGTGCCAGCAGTTCCTCGGGGGGCGAAGAGACCCAGTACTTC
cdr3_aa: CASSSSGGEETQYF

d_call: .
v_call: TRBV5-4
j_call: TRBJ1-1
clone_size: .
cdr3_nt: TGTGCCAGCAGCTTGGATGGGCAGGGTGAAGCTTTCTTT
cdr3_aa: CASSLDGQGEAFF

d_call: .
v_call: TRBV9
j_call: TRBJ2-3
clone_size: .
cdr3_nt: TGTGCCAGCAGCGTAACCGGACAAACCACAGATACGCAGTATTTT
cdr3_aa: CASSVTGQTTDTQYF

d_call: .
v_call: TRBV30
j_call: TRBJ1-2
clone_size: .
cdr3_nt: TGTGCCGGAACCCCGGGCTATGGCTACACCTTC
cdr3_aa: CAGTPGYGYTF

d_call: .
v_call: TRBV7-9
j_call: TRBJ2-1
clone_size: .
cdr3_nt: TGTGCCAGCATCCTTGGGGGGCGAAAGGATGAGCAGTTCTTC
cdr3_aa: CASILGGRKDEQFF

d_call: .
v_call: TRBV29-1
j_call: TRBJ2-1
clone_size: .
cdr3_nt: TGCAGCGTTGGAGGAGGAGAGTACGGGGGCAATGAGCAGTTCTTC
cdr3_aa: CSVGGGEYGGNEQFF

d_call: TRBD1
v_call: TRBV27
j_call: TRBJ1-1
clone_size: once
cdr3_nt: TGTGCCAGCACTCCAGGGGGCCCTATGACGACTTTAGCTTTCTTT
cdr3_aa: CASTPGGPMTTLAFF